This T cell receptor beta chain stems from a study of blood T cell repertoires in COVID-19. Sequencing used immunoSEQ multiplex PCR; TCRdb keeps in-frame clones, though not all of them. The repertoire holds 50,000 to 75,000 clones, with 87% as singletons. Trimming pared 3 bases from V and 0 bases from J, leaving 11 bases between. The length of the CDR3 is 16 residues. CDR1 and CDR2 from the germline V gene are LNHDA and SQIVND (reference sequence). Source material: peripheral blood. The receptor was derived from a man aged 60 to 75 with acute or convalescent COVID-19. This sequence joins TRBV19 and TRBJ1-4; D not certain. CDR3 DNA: TGTGCCAGTAGTATTTATATCGGGGCAACTAATGAAAAACTGTTTTTT. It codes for CASSIYIGATNEKLFF.